Sequencing of this T cell receptor (beta chain) was carried out in a study of blood T cell repertoires in COVID-19. Whole-study context: Sites in the United States, Italy and Spain provided acute and convalescent COVID-19 samples. PBMCs, B-cell-depleted T cells, or T cells provided the cDNA or gDNA that made up the material.

This clone was seen a single time. Trimming left V 1 base short and J 4 bases short, with 2 bases between. This CDR3 spans 12 amino acids. Germline CDR1 and CDR2: MDHEN and SYDVKM. Original data processing: Estimation of nucleated cell counts was performed using reference gene primer amplification. Repertoires were generated with immunoSEQ multiplex PCR, while TCRdb's copy carries only in-frame clones and drops some. That table is the source of V, J and clone size, and D and trimming were worked out from the DNA. The sample has about 270,000 clones, over 80% seen once. V usage is TRBV28 and J usage is TRBJ1-3; no clear D gene. Sequencing input: peripheral blood. The TCR sequence derives from a woman aged 50 to 60 with active or convalescent COVID-19. The CDR3: CASSLSGNTIYF. The CDR3 DNA follows: TGTGCCAGCAGTTTATCAGGAAACACCATATATTTT. The variable domain in full, with the rest retrieved from reference TRBV28 and TRBJ1-3, is DVKVTQSSRYLVKRTGEKVFLECVQDMDHENMFWYRQDPGLGLRLIYFSYDVKMKEKGDIPEGYSVSREKKERFSLILESASTNQTSMYLCASSLSGNTIYFGEGSWLTVV.